Below are 3 T cell receptor beta chains sequenced from a single sample in a study of CD8+ T cells in alopecia areata. As the sequencing template, cDNA was produced by extracting RNA and reverse transcribing it. This table comes from immunoSEQ multiplex PCR, and its TCRdb copy is limited to in-frame clones, with some not included. The sample carries about 160,000 clones, just over 65% recorded once. Treatment specified: oral pan-JAK inhibitor, 5-10 mg twice daily. Sequencing was performed on CD4+ T cells sorted from blood, taken at week 4, from a patient treated with tofacitinib. The source of these receptors is a human donor with alopecia areata.

The chain has TRBV30 and TRBJ1-4, with 7 bases aligning to TRBD1. Trimming cost V 7 bases and J 8 bases; bases outside gene matches: 10. The CDR3 length is 13 residues. The germline CDR1 and CDR2 sequences are GTSNPN and SVGIG (reference sequence). CDR3 sequence reads: CAFSTGRLEKLFF. The DNA for the CDR3 is TGTGCCTTCTCGACAGGGCGTTTGGAAAAACTGTTTTTT. The variable domain in full, completed from reference TRBV30 and TRBJ1-4, reads SQTIHQWPATLVQPVGSPLSLECTVEGTSNPNLYWYRQAAGRGLQLLFYSVGIGQISSEVPQNLSASRPQDRQFILSSKKLLLSDSGFYLCAFSTGRLEKLFFGSGTQLSVL.

This sequence joins TRBV18 and TRBJ2-3; weak D call: TRBD2 (6 bases). The V end lost 1 base, the J end lost 0 bases, and 11 bases lay between the germline ends. Germline lookup yields CDR1 KGHSH and CDR2 LQKENI. This CDR3 comprises 16 residues. The CDR3: CASSPLPGGSTDTQYF. The CDR3 nucleotides are TGTGCCAGCTCACCACTCCCCGGGGGAAGCACAGATACGCAGTATTTT.

Of note for this clone: Other DNA sequences in the same sample also yield this CDR3. The chain employs TRBV7-3 and TRBJ1-6; D is undetermined. The V gene lost 3 bases and the J gene lost 10 bases, with 7 bases spanning the gap. The V gene's germline CDR1 is SGHTA and CDR2 FQGTGA. The CDR3 runs to 12 residues. The CDR3 is CASSLPGSPLHF. The CDR3 bases are TGTGCCAGCAGCTTGCCAGGATCACCCCTCCACTTT.